Below are 20 T cell receptor beta chains sequenced from a single sample in a study of chemoradiotherapy in HPV16-positive cancers. The protocol was immunoSEQ multiplex PCR, while the TCRdb copy is restricted to in-frame clones and leaves out a portion. In the table there are about 68,000 clones, roughly 90% of which are singletons. The source material was blood, sampled from a patient who underwent chemoradiotherapy. Every receptor here comes from a human donor with HPV-associated anogenital cancer.

The J gene is TRBJ1-1, the V gene TRBV19; D remains unclear. The CDR3 totals 15 residues. Germline CDR1 reads LNHDA; CDR2 reads SQIVND (reference sequence). Between the trimmed V and J ends, which lost 4 bases and 3 bases, there was a span of 15 bases. For the CDR3, the DNA is TGTGCCAGTAGTACCCGTAGGATCGGGGACACTGAAGCTTTCTTT. Protein product: CASSTRRIGDTEAFF.

J is TRBJ2-3 and V is TRBV9; 15 bases line up with TRBD2. This CDR3 has 17 residues. V trimming: 2 bases; J trimming: 3 bases; junction bases outside the gene matches: 4. Germline V gene sequence: CDR1 SGDLS, CDR2 YYNGEE. The CDR3 DNA sequence: TGTGCCAGCAGCGTCGGACTAGCGGGAGGGGGAACAGATACGCAGTATTTT. Translating gives CASSVGLAGGGTDTQYF.

This clone appeared a single time. The CDR3 nucleotides read TGTGCCAGCAGTTTATCGACCGGTGTGAACACTGAAGCTTTCTTT. Amino acids: CASSLSTGVNTEAFF. The rearrangement links TRBV27 to TRBJ1-1, with no clear D. This CDR3 is 15 amino acids long. Germline CDR1 is MNHEY and CDR2 is SMNVEV (reference sequence). V shed 0 bases and J shed 0 bases, with 8 bases lying between them.

V is TRBV7-3 and J is TRBJ2-7, with 9 bases identical to TRBD1. CDR1 SGHTA and CDR2 FQGTGA come from the germline V gene. The junction had 7 bases not matched to a gene; V was cut back by 5 bases and J by 5 bases. This CDR3 is built from 14 residues. CDR3 region: CASSPTGGWDEQYF. The CDR3 DNA follows: TGTGCCAGCAGCCCTACAGGGGGCTGGGACGAGCAGTACTTC.

This clone was seen a few times. The chain has TRBV19 and TRBJ2-6; D gene ambiguous. Trimming pared 6 bases from V and 0 bases from J, leaving 3 bases between. Germline V gene sequence: CDR1 LNHDA, CDR2 SQIVND (reference sequence). This CDR3 comprises 13 residues. CDR3 residues: CASRYSGANVLTF. The CDR3 DNA is TGTGCCAGTAGGTACTCTGGGGCCAACGTCCTGACTTTC.

This sequence joins TRBV18 and TRBJ2-7; D perhaps matches TRBD2 (6 bases). The CDR3 covers 11 residues. The germline V gene has CDR1 KGHSH and CDR2 LQKENI. Deletions cut 6 bases from V and 5 bases from J, with 8 bases between. CDR3 nucleotides: TGTGCCAGCTCGGAGGGCAACGAGCAGTACTTC. Translation gives CASSEGNEQYF.

This chain links TRBV29-1 with TRBJ2-3; tentatively, D is TRBD1 or TRBD2 (5 bases each). The V and J ends lost 6 bases and 7 bases respectively, with 23 bases between them. The CDR3 spans 15 residues. Germline V CDR1 and CDR2: SQVTM, ANQGSEA. CDR3 region: CSVPGDREGTNTQYF. The CDR3 DNA reads TGCAGCGTCCCCGGGGACCGAGAAGGAACGAATACGCAGTATTTT.

This clone appeared a few times. This sequence joins TRBV18 and TRBJ2-5; possible D gene TRBD2, 5 bases. Germline V CDR1 and CDR2: KGHSH, LQKENI. Deletions cut 2 bases from V and 5 bases from J, with 12 bases between. CDR3 length equals 14 residues. The CDR3, as DNA: TGTGCCAGCTCACCAAATTCGGGGTTCGAGACCCAGTACTTC. Its protein is CASSPNSGFETQYF.

The V gene is TRBV11-2, the J gene TRBJ2-1, with TRBD2 identical over 10 bases. CDR3 length: 14 amino acids. Germline values: CDR1 SGHAT, CDR2 FQNNGV. Losses at the gene ends were 0 bases for V and 13 bases for J; bases not matched to a gene: 6. The CDR3 protein is CASSLEPSGRGQFF. As DNA, the CDR3 is TGTGCCAGCAGCTTAGAACCTAGCGGGAGAGGCCAGTTCTTC.

The chain carries TRBV19 and TRBJ1-1; a weak D match, TRBD1 (5 bases). Per the germline V gene, CDR1 is LNHDA and CDR2 is SQIVND (reference sequence). V was trimmed by 3 bases and J by 3 bases, leaving 11 bases between them. CDR3 size: 14 residues. The chain's CDR3 is CASSITGPYTEAFF. The CDR3 nucleotides read TGTGCCAGTAGTATTACAGGCCCCTACACTGAAGCTTTCTTT.

For this clone: An end of the junction does not agree with germline; a read error may underlie this. The chain recombines TRBV7-7 with TRBJ2-3, with D perhaps matching TRBD1 (6 bases). This CDR3 is 14 amino acids long. CDR1 and CDR2 from the germline V gene are SSHAT and FNYEAQ (reference sequence). The CDR3 coding sequence is TGTGCTAGCAGCCCAGGGGTCGGTTTGGATACGCAGTATTTT. Protein product: CASSPGVGLDTQYF.

This clone has only a few counts. The chain couples TRBV25-1 to TRBJ1-1; 8 bases agree with TRBD1. This CDR3 region has 15 residues. The V segment lost 0 bases and the J segment 4 bases; nucleotides outside the gene matches: 4. CDR1 and CDR2 from the germline V gene are MGHDK and SYGVNS. CDR3 sequence (DNA): TGTGCCAGCAGTGAATACGGAGGGACAGGCACTGAAGCTTTCTTT. Translation: CASSEYGGTGTEAFF.

The genes are TRBV13 and TRBJ1-3; D call uncertain. There are 15 residues in the CDR3. CDR1 is PRHDT and CDR2 is FYEKMQ in the germline V gene (reference sequence). V was clipped by 2 bases and J by 1 base, with 9 bases between them. The chain's CDR3 is CASSLTPDSGNTIYF. In DNA, the CDR3 is TGTGCCAGCAGCTTAACTCCAGATTCTGGAAACACCATATATTTT.

This clone was observed once. This rearrangement joins TRBV19 to TRBJ1-2, with 9 positions matching TRBD1. Germline loops: CDR1 LNHDA, CDR2 SQIVND (reference sequence). The CDR3 runs to 15 residues. Trimming at V came to 3 bases and at J to 4 bases, leaving 6 bases not matched to a gene. CDR3 in amino acids: CASSILTGGGYGYTF. The CDR3, as DNA: TGTGCCAGTAGTATTCTGACAGGGGGGGGCTATGGCTACACCTTC.

The rearrangement joins TRBV19 to TRBJ2-7; TRBD2 matches at 7 bases. Looked up from germline, CDR1 is LNHDA and CDR2 is SQIVND (reference sequence). The CDR3 has 15 residues. The J segment lost 0 bases and the V segment lost 11 bases, leaving 13 bases of the junction unmatched. The CDR3: CAVRAGRDPSYEQYF. As DNA, the CDR3 is TGTGCCGTCAGAGCGGGGCGGGACCCCTCCTACGAGCAGTACTTC.

The gene calls are TRBV5-4 and TRBJ2-5; weak D call: TRBD2 (5 bases). The V end was cut by 4 bases, the J end by 0 bases, with 7 bases between. The CDR3 runs to 13 residues. The germline V gene has CDR1 SGHNT and CDR2 YYREEE (reference sequence). CDR3 amino acids: CASSPGYQETQYF. CDR3 nucleotides: TGTGCCAGCAGCCCGGGGTACCAAGAGACCCAGTACTTC.

The V and J genes are TRBV11-2 and TRBJ1-3; no clear D. V dropped 1 base and J dropped 0 bases, with 4 bases sitting between them. The germline gives CDR1 SGHAT, CDR2 FQNNGV. The CDR3 has 14 amino acids. In DNA, the CDR3 is TGTGCCAGCAGCTTAGCGGGCTCTGGAAACACCATATATTTT. Translated, it gives CASSLAGSGNTIYF.

The rearrangement joins TRBV5-1 to TRBJ2-3; 9 bases are shared with TRBD1. V was clipped by 0 bases and J by 5 bases; unmatched bases: 4. The CDR3 loop spans 15 amino acids. In germline, CDR1 is SGHRS, CDR2 YFSETQ. The CDR3 loop reads CASSLAQGAGDTQYF. DNA of the CDR3: TGCGCCAGCAGCTTGGCACAGGGGGCGGGAGATACGCAGTATTTT.

The chain has TRBV5-6 and TRBJ2-1; possibly TRBD2 for D (6 bases). The germline V gene has CDR1 SGHDT and CDR2 YYEEEE. The CDR3 is made up of 14 amino acids. V was cut by 2 bases and J by 9 bases, with 15 bases left in between. In DNA form, the CDR3 reads TGTGCCAGCAGCTTCCTTGTAGCGGTTAGTGAGCAGTTCTTC. Translation gives CASSFLVAVSEQFF.

The chain joins TRBV6-6 to TRBJ2-1; TRBD1 matches at 9 bases. Germline CDR1 reads MNHNY; CDR2 reads SVGAGI (reference sequence). With V trimmed by 7 bases and J by 7 bases, 5 bases remained unmatched. CDR3 length: 13 residues. CDR3 region: CASTLQGANEQFF. CDR3 in DNA: TGTGCCAGCACCCTACAGGGGGCGAATGAGCAGTTCTTC.